Sequencing of this TCR beta chain was carried out in a study of prognosis after radiotherapy for stage I lung cancer. Study-wide context: Fourteen patients had newly diagnosed primary stage I lung tumors, and five had oligometastatic NSCLC after surgical resection of the primary tumor. Study findings and constraints: After stereotactic body radiation therapy, unique TCR clone counts dropped from a median of roughly 9,900 to 7,200. Tumor-specific status of the expanded TCR clones was not determined in the analysis.

This clonotype was seen once. Its specificity is not known. The CDR3 has 12 residues. Per the germline V gene, CDR1 is LGHDT and CDR2 is YNNKEL (reference sequence). Between the trimmed V and J ends, which lost 4 bases and 4 bases, there was a span of 7 bases. From genomic DNA, TCR beta CDR3 was amplified by two-round multiplex PCR. First-round PCR used primers specific to each TRBV and TRBJ gene. TCRdb analysed the multiplex PCR reads with MiXCR anew, one entry per CDR3 protein. The table shows about 8,500 distinct CDR3 sequences, with 62% occurring only once. The sequenced sample was PBMCs, obtained before or after stereotactic body radiation therapy (not recorded which). V gene TRBV3-1 combines with J gene TRBJ1-1; D ambiguous. The source of this sequence is a donor aged 50 or older with non-small cell lung cancer. CDR3 sequence: CASSPLGTEAFF. The CDR3 nucleotides read TGTGCCAGCAGCCCCCTGGGCACTGAAGCTTTCTTT.